Listed below are T cell receptor beta chains from one sample, sequenced in a study of CD8 T cells in Susac syndrome. MiXCR was run by TCRdb on the immunoSEQ multiplex PCR reads, yielding one entry per CDR3 protein. The sample has roughly 150,000 distinct CDR3 sequences, about 94% seen once. Sequencing used CD8+ T cells from PBMCs. The receptors here all came from a human donor with multiple sclerosis. Each CDR3 is given without its conserved first and last residue. The order of the fields is J gene, V gene, CDR3 protein.

j_call: TRBJ2-4
v_call: TRBV2
cdr3_aa: ASNQMGQGVAKNIQY

j_call: TRBJ1-1
v_call: TRBV14
cdr3_aa: ASSPWNTEAF

j_call: TRBJ2-7
v_call: TRBV6-2/TRBV6-3
cdr3_aa: ASSYSMAGNEQY

j_call: TRBJ1-2
v_call: TRBV27
cdr3_aa: ASSWGTDPKGYGYT

j_call: TRBJ2-3
v_call: TRBV11-2
cdr3_aa: ASSLVTGTDTQY

j_call: TRBJ2-5
v_call: TRBV12-3/TRBV12-4
cdr3_aa: ASSLRRGPRPETQY

j_call: TRBJ1-2
v_call: TRBV6-2/TRBV6-3
cdr3_aa: ASSYSKRGGYGYT

j_call: TRBJ2-7
v_call: TRBV20-1
cdr3_aa: SARDTSGTGLFEQY

j_call: TRBJ2-4
v_call: TRBV29-1
cdr3_aa: SVTYPSDRQAKNIQY

j_call: TRBJ2-5
v_call: TRBV29-1
cdr3_aa: SVGGGQGLEETQY

j_call: TRBJ2-1
v_call: TRBV27
cdr3_aa: ASSFTGREQF

j_call: TRBJ2-1
v_call: TRBV7-6
cdr3_aa: ASSPRHRAPYNEQF

j_call: TRBJ1-2
v_call: TRBV3-1
cdr3_aa: ASSQEGPRT

j_call: TRBJ1-1
v_call: TRBV12-3/TRBV12-4
cdr3_aa: ASSLGAYEAF

j_call: TRBJ2-3
v_call: TRBV27
cdr3_aa: ASSYLAGTTDTQY

j_call: TRBJ2-7
v_call: TRBV25-1
cdr3_aa: ASRVGSYEQY

j_call: TRBJ2-1
v_call: TRBV12-5
cdr3_aa: ASGMTEFYNEQF

j_call: TRBJ2-2
v_call: TRBV2
cdr3_aa: ASNDPRDTGELF

j_call: TRBJ2-1
v_call: TRBV27
cdr3_aa: ASSSSSGGHNEQF

j_call: TRBJ1-2
v_call: TRBV4-1
cdr3_aa: ASSQETGRYYGYT

j_call: TRBJ1-4
v_call: TRBV4-1
cdr3_aa: ASSLLVEGGTNEKLF

j_call: TRBJ2-2
v_call: TRBV7-9
cdr3_aa: ASSPYGRTGAPTGELF

j_call: TRBJ2-1
v_call: TRBV15
cdr3_aa: ATSETGSYNEQF

j_call: TRBJ2-7
v_call: TRBV9
cdr3_aa: ASSVGSLHGYEQY

j_call: TRBJ1-2
v_call: TRBV29-1
cdr3_aa: SIGGADGYT

j_call: TRBJ2-4
v_call: TRBV27
cdr3_aa: ASSLSVSRAKNIQY